The entry below describes one T cell receptor beta chain. The data belong to a study of blood T cell repertoires in COVID-19. Trimming left V 5 bases short and J 2 bases short, with 6 bases between. CDR3 length: 13 residues. Germline-derived CDR1 and CDR2 are WNHNN and SYGVQD (reference sequence). Produced via immunoSEQ multiplex PCR; TCRdb's table is partial and in-frame only. This sample has approximately 94,000 clones, with about 85% found just once. The chain carries TRBV10-1 and TRBJ2-2; D is ambiguous. Source material: peripheral blood. The clonotype was recovered from a human donor in a cohort sampled during active COVID-19. The CDR3 protein is CASSPRNTGELFF. The CDR3 bases are TGCGCCAGCAGTCCCAGAAACACCGGGGAGCTGTTTTTT.